This TCR beta chain was identified in a study of lung T cells in sarcoidosis with Löfgren's syndrome. The germline gives CDR1 DFQATT, CDR2 SNEGSKA (reference sequence). V was pared by 6 bases and J by 3 bases, with 3 bases of the junction left unmatched. The CDR3 loop spans 13 amino acids. This clonotype appeared a single time. Its antigen is not identified. A read error may be the cause here, since a much bigger clone is one base away. TCRdb itself ran the reads through MiXCR, one entry per CDR3 protein. The repertoire holds about 19,000 distinct CDR3 sequences, with 21% as singletons. Study-wide results and caveats: Shared TRAV12-1 and TRBV2 CDR3 motifs across Löfgren's syndrome patients reportedly suggested public CD4+ TCRs.

V is TRBV20-1 and J is TRBJ2-3; TRBD1 matches at 10 bases. Sequencing input: CD4+ T cells from bronchoalveolar lavage. This TCR derives from a human donor with sarcoidosis (Löfgren's syndrome or another form), or a control subject (not recorded which). CDR3 nucleotide sequence: TGCAGTGCACGGACAGGGGGGACAGATACGCAGTATTTT. Translated, it gives CSARTGGTDTQYF.